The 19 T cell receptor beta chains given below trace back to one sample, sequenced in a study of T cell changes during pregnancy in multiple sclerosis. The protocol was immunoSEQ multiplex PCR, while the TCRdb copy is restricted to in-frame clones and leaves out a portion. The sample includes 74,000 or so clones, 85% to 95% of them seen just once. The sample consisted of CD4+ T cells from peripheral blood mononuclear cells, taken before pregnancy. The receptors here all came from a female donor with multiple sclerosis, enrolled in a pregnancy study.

CDR3 DNA: TGTGCCAGCAACTGGGGTAGCGGGAGATTGGAAGAGACCCAGTACTTC. Translating it yields CASNWGSGRLEETQYF. The rearrangement uses TRBV7-2 and TRBJ2-5, with 9 nucleotides matching TRBD2. There are 16 residues in the CDR3. Looked up from germline, CDR1 is SGHTA and CDR2 is FQGNSA. V lost 7 bases to trimming and J lost 3 bases; unmatched junction nucleotides: 12.

Here the CDR3 reads CAWSVQRTAPGANVLTF. As DNA, the CDR3 is TGTGCCTGGAGTGTACAACGGACTGCCCCTGGGGCCAACGTCCTGACTTTC. This rearrangement joins TRBV30 to TRBJ2-6, with a weak D call TRBD2 (5 bases). The CDR3 runs to 17 residues. V lost 0 bases and J lost 2, with 14 bases in between. Germline V gives CDR1 GTSNPN, CDR2 SVGIG (reference sequence).

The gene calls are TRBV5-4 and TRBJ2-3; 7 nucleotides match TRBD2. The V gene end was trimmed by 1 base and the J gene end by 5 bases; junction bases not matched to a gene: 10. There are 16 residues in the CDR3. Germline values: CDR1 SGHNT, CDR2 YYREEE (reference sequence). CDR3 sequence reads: CASSLRRERVRDTQYF. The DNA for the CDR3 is TGTGCCAGCAGCTTGAGGCGGGAGCGTGTTAGAGATACGCAGTATTTT.

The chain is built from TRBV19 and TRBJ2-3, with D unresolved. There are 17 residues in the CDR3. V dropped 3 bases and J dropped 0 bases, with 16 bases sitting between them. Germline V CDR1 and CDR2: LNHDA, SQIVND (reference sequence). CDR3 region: CASSIIPGQASTDTQYF. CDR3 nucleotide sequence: TGTGCCAGTAGTATCATCCCCGGCCAGGCGAGCACAGATACGCAGTATTTT.

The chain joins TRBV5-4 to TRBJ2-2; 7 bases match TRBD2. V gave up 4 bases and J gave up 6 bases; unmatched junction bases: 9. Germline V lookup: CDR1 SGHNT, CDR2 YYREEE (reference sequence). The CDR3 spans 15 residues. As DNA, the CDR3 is TGTGCCAGCAGCCTGGGGGAGGGCTCGGCCGGGGAGCTGTTTTTT. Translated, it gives CASSLGEGSAGELFF. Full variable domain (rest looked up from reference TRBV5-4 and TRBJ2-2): ETGVTQSPTHLIKTRGQQVTLRCSSQSGHNTVSWYQQALGQGPQFIFQYYREEENGRGNFPPRFSGLQFPNYSSELNVNALELDDSALYLCASSLGEGSAGELFFGEGSRLTVL.

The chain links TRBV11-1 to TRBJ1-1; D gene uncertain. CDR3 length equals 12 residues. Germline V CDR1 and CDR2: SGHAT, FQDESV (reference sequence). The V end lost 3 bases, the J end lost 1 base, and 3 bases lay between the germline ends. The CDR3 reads CASSLRNTEAFF. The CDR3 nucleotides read TGTGCCAGCAGCTTGAGGAACACTGAAGCTTTCTTT.

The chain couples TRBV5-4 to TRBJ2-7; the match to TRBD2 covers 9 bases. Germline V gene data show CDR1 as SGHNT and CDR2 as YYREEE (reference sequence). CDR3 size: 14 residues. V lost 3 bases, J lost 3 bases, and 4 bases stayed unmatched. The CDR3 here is CASSSSGTHYEQYF. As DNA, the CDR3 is TGTGCCAGCAGCTCTAGCGGGACTCACTACGAGCAGTACTTC.

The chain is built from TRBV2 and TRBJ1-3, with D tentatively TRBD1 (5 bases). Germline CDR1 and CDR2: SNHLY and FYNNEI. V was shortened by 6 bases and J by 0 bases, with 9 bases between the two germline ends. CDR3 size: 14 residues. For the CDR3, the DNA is TGTGCCAGCAGGAGACAGATCTCTGGAAACACCATATATTTT. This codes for CASRRQISGNTIYF.

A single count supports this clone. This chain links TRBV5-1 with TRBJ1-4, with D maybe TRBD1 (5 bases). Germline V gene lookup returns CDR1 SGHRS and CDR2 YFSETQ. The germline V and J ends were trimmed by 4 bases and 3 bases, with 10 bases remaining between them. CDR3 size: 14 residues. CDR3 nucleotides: TGCGCCAGCAGCGCGTCAGGGTCTAATGAAAAACTGTTTTTT. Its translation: CASSASGSNEKLFF.

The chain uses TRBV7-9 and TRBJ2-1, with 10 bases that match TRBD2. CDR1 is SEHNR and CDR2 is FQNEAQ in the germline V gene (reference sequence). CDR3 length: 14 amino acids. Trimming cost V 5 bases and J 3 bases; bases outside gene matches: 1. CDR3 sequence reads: CASSGLADYNEQFF. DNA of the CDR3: TGTGCCAGCAGCGGACTAGCGGACTACAATGAGCAGTTCTTC.

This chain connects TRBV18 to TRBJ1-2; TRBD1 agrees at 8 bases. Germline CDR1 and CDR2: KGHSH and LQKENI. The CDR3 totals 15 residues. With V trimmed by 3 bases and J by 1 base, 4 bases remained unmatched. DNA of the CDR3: TGTGCCAGCTCACCCCGGACAGGGTTTAACTATGGCTACACCTTC. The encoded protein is CASSPRTGFNYGYTF.

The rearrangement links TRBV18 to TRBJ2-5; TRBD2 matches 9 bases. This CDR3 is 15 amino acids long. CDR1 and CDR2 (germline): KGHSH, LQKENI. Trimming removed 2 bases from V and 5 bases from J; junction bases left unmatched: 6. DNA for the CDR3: TGTGCCAGCTCACCAGCGCGGGGGGGCGTGGAGACCCAGTACTTC. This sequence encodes CASSPARGGVETQYF.

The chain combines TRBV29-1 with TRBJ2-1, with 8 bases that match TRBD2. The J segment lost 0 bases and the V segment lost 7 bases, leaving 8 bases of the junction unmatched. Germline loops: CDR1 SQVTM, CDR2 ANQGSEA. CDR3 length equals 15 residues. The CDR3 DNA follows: TGCAGCGCCACAGGGCTAGCGGGCTCCTACAATGAGCAGTTCTTC. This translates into CSATGLAGSYNEQFF.

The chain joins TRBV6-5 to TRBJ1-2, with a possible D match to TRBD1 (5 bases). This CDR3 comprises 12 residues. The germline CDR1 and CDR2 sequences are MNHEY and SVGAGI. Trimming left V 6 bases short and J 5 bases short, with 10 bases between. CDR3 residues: CASRQGLYGYTF. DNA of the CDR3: TGTGCCAGCAGGCAGGGTTTATATGGCTACACCTTC.

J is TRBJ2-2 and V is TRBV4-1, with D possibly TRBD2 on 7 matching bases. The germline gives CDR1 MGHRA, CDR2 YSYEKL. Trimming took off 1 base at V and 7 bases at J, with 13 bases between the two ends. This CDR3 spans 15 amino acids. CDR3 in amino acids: CASSQAGGFVGELFF. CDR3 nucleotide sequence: TGCGCCAGCAGCCAAGCGGGGGGCTTCGTCGGGGAGCTGTTTTTT.

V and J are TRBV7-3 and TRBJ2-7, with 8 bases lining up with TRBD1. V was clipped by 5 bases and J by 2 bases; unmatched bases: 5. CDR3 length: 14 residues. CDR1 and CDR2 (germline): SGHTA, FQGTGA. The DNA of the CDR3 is TGTGCCAGCAGCCCAGGGGGCGCACCCTACGAGCAGTACTTC. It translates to CASSPGGAPYEQYF.

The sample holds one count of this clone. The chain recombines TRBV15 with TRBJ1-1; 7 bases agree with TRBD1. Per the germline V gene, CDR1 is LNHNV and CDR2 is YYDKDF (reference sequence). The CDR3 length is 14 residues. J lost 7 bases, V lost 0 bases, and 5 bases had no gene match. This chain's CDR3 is CATSRDPRDSEAFF. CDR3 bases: TGTGCCACCAGCAGAGACCCTAGGGACAGTGAAGCTTTCTTT.

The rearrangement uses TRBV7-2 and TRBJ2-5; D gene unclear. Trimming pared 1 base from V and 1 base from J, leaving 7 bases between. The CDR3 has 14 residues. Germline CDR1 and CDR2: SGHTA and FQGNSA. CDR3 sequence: CASSLDWSQETQYF. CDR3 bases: TGTGCCAGCAGCTTAGACTGGTCCCAAGAGACCCAGTACTTC.

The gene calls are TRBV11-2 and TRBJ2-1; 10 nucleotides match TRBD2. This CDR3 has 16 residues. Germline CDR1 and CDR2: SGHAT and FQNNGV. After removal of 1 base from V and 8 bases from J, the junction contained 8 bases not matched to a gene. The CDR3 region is CASSLGASGSLDEQFF. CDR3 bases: TGTGCCAGCAGCTTAGGGGCTAGCGGGAGTTTAGATGAGCAGTTCTTC.